This entry concerns a single T cell receptor beta chain. This specimen belongs to a study of blood T cell repertoires in COVID-19. Study-level information: The samples span acute and convalescent COVID-19 from the United States, Italy and Spain. The cDNA or gDNA used as material had been derived from T cells, B-cell-depleted T cells, or PBMCs.

Losses at the gene ends were 5 bases for V and 1 base for J; bases not matched to a gene: 4. This CDR3 contains 14 residues. Per the germline V gene, CDR1 is SGHAT and CDR2 is FQDESV (reference sequence). In the study's own analysis: Counts of nucleated cells, estimated from reference gene primer amplification, were obtained. The method was immunoSEQ multiplex PCR; TCRdb's version includes in-frame clones alone and lacks a portion of them. V and J calls and clone size follow that table, whereas D and trimming were derived from the DNA. The profile shows about 130,000 clones, about four fifths of them singletons.

The rearrangement links TRBV11-1 to TRBJ2-7; 8 nucleotides agree with TRBD1. Sequenced input: peripheral blood. The clonotype was recovered from a woman between 70 and 85 years old with COVID-19, enrolled during active disease. CDR3 sequence reads: CASSPQGGSYEQYF. The CDR3 DNA reads as TGTGCCAGCAGCCCACAGGGGGGATCCTACGAGCAGTACTTC.